The entry that follows covers one TCR beta chain sequence. Its antigen is undetermined. V shed 4 bases and J shed 0 bases, with 9 bases lying between them. Germline V gene data show CDR1 as MNHEY and CDR2 as SVGAGI. This CDR3 is 14 amino acids long. The sample comes from a study of Tregs in tolerant kidney transplant recipients. Study at large: Related graft donors supplied nonmyeloablative bone marrow transplants, and mixed chimerism was transient. Findings and caveats of the study: Some patients' samples used different primers over time, so nucleotide sequences weren't comparable. Biological reproducibility was not directly addressed in this study.

The method was immunoSEQ multiplex PCR; TCRdb's version includes in-frame clones alone and lacks a portion of them. The sample consists of about 100,000 clones, 93% of them appearing once. This specimen consisted of CD4+ T cells from blood, obtained before the transplant. The chain employs TRBV6-5 and TRBJ1-1, with no clear D. The TCR sequence derives from a human donor who received a combined kidney and bone marrow transplant. DNA of the CDR3: TGTGCCAGCAGTTCCCTGACACTGAACACTGAAGCTTTCTTT. Its translation is CASSSLTLNTEAFF.